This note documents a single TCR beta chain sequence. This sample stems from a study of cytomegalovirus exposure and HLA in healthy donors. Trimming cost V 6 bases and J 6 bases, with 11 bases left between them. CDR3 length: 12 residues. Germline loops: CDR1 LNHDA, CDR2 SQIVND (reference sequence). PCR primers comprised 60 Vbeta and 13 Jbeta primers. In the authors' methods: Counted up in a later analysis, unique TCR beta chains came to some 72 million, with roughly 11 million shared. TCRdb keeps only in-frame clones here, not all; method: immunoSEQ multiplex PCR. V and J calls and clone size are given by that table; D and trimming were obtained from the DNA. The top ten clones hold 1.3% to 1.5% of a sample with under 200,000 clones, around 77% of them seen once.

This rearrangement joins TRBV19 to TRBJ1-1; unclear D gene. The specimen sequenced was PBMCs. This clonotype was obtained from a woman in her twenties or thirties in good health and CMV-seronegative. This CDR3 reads CASRGATPEAFF. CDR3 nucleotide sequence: TGTGCCAGTAGGGGAGCCACGCCTGAAGCTTTCTTT.